The following is a T cell receptor (beta chain) sequence with its context. Its antigen is not identified. This specimen comes from a study of cytomegalovirus exposure and HLA in healthy donors. Study-level findings and limits: A missense variant in DCLRE1C was later tied to TCR beta V- and J-gene trimming. A classifier reportedly called cytomegalovirus status with high sensitivity and specificity. A list of roughly 180 TCR beta chains associated with cytomegalovirus was given.

The CDR3 totals 14 residues. The ends lost 6 bases at V and 3 bases at J; junction bases unmatched: 6. Germline CDR1 and CDR2: MNHEY and SMNVEV (reference sequence). 60 Vbeta and 13 Jbeta primers were used in PCR. TCRdb's table, derived via immunoSEQ multiplex PCR, lists solely in-frame clones and lacks some. The sample contains under 200,000 clones, about four fifths of which appear only once. This clonotype originated in a male donor in good health and CMV-seropositive. What was sequenced was PBMCs. The chain uses TRBV27 and TRBJ2-7, with 9 positions matching TRBD2. CDR3 region: CASSLAGPLYEQYF. CDR3 coding DNA: TGTGCCAGCAGCCTAGCGGGGCCCCTCTACGAGCAGTACTTC.